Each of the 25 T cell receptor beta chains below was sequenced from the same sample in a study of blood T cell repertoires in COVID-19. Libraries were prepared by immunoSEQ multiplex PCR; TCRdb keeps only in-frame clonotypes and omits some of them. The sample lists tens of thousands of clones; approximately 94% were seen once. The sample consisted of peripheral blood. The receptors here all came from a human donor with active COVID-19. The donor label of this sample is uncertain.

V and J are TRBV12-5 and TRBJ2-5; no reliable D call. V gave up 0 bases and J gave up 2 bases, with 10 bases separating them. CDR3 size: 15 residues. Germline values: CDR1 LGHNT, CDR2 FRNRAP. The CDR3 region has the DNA TGTGCTAGTGGTTTGGTAGGTGCGGAGCAAGAGACCCAGTACTTC. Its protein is CASGLVGAEQETQYF.

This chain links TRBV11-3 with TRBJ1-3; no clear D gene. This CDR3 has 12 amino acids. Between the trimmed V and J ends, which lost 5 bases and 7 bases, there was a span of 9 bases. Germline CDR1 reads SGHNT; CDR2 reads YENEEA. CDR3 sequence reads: CASSPSENTIYF. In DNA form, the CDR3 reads TGTGCCAGCAGCCCCTCGGAGAACACCATATATTTT.

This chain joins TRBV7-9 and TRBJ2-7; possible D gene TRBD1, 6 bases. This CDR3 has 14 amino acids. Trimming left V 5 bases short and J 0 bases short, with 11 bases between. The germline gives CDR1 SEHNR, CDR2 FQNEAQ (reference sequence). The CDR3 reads CASSQGLSSYEQYF. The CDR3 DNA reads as TGTGCCAGCAGCCAGGGGCTAAGCTCCTACGAGCAGTACTTC.

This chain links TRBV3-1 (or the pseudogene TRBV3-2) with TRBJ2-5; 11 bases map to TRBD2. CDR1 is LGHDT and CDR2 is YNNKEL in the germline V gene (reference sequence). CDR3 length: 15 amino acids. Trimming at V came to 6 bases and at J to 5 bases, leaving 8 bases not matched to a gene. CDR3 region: CASRRISGGAETQYF. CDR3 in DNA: TGTGCCAGCAGGAGGATTAGCGGGGGGGCGGAGACCCAGTACTTC.

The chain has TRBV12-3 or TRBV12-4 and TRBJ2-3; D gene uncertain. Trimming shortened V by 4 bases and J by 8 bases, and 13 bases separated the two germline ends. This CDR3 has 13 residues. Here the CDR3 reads CASSSVTRGTQYF. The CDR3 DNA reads TGTGCCAGCAGTTCTGTGACGCGCGGTACGCAGTATTTT.

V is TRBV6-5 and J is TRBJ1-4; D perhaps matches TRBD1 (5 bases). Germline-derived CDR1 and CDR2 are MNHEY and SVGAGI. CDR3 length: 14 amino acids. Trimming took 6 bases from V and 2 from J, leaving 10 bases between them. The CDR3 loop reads CASRRQNTNEKLFF. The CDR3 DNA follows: TGTGCCAGCAGACGACAGAACACTAATGAAAAACTGTTTTTT.

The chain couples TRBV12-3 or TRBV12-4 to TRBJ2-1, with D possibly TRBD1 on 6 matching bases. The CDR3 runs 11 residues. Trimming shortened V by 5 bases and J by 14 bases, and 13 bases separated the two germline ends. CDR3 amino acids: CASSRPGEKFF. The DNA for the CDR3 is TGTGCCAGCAGTCGCCCAGGGGAGAAGTTCTTC.

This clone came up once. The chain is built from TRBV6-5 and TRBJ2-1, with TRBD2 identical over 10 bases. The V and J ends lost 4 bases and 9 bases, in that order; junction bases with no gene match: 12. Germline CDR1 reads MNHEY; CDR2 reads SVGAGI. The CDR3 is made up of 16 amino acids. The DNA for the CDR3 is TGTGCCAGCAGTTCGGACCGAGCGGGAGGGCCGGTTGAGCAGTTCTTC. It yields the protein CASSSDRAGGPVEQFF.

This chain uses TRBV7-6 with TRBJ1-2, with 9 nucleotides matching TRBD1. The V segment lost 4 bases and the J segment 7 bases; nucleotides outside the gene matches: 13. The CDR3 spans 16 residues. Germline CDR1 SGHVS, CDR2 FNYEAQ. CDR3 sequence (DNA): TGTGCCAGCAGCTCACAACCGGGACAGGGAGCCCGTGGCTACACCTTC. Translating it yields CASSSQPGQGARGYTF.

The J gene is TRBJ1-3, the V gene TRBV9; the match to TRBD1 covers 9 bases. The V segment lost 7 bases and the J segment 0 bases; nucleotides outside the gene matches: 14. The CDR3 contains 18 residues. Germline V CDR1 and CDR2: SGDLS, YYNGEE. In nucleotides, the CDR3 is TGTGCCAGCTCCATGCCCGCCGGGACAGGGTTCTCTGGAAACACCATATATTTT. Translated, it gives CASSMPAGTGFSGNTIYF.

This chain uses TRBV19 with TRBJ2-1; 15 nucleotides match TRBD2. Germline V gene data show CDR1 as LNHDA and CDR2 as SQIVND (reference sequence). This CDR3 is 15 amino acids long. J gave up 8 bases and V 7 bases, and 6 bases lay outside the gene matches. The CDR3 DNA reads TGTGCCAGTACCGCCGGGACTAGCGGGAGGCATGAGCAGTTCTTC. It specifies CASTAGTSGRHEQFF.

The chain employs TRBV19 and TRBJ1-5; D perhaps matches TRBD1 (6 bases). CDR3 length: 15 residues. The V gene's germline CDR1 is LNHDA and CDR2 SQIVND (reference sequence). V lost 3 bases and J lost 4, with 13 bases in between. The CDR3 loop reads CASSMSGGSNQPQHF. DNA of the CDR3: TGTGCCAGTAGTATGTCGGGGGGCAGTAATCAGCCCCAGCATTTT.

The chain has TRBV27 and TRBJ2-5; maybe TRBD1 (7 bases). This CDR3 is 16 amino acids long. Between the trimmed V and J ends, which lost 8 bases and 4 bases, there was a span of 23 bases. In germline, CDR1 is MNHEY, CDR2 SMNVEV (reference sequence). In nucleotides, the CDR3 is TGTGCCAGCCTTGAGAAGTACAGGGGAGGAAGAGAGACCCAGTACTTC. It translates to CASLEKYRGGRETQYF.

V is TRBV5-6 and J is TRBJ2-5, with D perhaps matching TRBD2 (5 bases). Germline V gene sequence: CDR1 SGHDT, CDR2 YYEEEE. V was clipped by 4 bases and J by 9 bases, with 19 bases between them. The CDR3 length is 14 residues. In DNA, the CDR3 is TGTGCCAGCAGCATCTGGAGGCCCAGCCCCGCCCAGTACTTC. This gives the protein CASSIWRPSPAQYF.

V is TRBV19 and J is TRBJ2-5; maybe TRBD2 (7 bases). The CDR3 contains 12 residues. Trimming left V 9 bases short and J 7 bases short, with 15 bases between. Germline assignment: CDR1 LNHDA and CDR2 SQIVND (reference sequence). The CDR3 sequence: CASRRGGGTQYF. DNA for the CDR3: TGTGCCAGCCGAAGAGGGGGGGGGACCCAGTACTTC.

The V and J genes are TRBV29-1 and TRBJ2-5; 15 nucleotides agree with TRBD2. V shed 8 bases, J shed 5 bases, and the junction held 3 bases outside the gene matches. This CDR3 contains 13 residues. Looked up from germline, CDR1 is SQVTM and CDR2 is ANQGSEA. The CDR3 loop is CSTGTSGRETQYF. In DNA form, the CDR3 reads TGCAGCACCGGGACTAGCGGGAGGGAGACCCAGTACTTC.

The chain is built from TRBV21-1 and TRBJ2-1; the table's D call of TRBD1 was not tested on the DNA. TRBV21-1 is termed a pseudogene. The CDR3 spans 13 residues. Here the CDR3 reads CASSRAGDNEQFF. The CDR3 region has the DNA TGTGCCAGCAGCAGGGCAGGGGACAATGAGCAGTTCTTC.

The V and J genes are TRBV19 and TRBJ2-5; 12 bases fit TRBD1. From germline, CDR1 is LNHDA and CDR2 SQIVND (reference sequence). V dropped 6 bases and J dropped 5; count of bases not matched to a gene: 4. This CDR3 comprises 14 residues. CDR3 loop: CASSWDRGLETQYF. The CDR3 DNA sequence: TGTGCCAGTAGCTGGGACAGGGGGCTGGAGACCCAGTACTTC.

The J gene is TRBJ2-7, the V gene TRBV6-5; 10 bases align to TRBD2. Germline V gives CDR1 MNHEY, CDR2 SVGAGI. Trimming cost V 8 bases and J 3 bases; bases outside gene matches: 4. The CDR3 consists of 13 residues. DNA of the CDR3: TGTGCCAGCTCGGGACTAGCGTTCTACGAGCAGTACTTC. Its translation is CASSGLAFYEQYF.

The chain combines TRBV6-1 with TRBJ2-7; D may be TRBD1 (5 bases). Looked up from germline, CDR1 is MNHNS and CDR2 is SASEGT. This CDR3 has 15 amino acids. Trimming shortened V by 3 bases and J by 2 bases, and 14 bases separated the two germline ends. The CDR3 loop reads CASSEGPTATYEQYF. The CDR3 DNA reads TGTGCCAGCAGTGAGGGGCCGACAGCTACCTACGAGCAGTACTTC.

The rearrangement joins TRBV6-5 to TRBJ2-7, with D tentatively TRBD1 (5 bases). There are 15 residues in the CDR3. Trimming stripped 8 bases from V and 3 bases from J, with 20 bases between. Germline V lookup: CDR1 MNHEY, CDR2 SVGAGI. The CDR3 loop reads CASAQARQLNYEQYF. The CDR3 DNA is TGTGCCAGCGCACAGGCCCGTCAATTAAACTACGAGCAGTACTTC.

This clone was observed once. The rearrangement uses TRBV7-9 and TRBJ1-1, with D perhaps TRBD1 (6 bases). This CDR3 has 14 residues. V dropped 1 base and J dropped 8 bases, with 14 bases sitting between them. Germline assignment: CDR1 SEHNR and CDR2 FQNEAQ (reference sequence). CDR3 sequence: CASSLVTTGPEAFF. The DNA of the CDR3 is TGTGCCAGCAGCTTAGTCACGACAGGTCCCGAAGCTTTCTTT.

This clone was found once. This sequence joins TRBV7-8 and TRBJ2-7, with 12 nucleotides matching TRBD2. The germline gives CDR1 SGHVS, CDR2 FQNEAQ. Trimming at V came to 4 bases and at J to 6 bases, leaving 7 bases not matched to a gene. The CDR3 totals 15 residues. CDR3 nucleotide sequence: TGTGCCAGCAGCTCCGGACTAGCGGGGCCCTTCGAGCAGTACTTC. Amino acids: CASSSGLAGPFEQYF.

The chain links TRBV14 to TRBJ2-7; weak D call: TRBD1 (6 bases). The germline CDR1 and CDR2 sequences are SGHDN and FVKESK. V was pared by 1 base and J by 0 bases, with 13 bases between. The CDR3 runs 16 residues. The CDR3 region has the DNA TGTGCCAGCAGCCAAGTAAGGGGCAGGGGCTCCTACGAGCAGTACTTC. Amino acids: CASSQVRGRGSYEQYF.

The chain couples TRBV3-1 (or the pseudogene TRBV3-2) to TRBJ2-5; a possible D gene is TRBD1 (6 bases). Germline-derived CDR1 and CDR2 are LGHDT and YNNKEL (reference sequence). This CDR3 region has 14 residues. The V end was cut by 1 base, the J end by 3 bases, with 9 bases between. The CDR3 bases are TGTGCCAGCAGCCAAGTTACAGGGAAAGAGACCCAGTACTTC. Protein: CASSQVTGKETQYF.